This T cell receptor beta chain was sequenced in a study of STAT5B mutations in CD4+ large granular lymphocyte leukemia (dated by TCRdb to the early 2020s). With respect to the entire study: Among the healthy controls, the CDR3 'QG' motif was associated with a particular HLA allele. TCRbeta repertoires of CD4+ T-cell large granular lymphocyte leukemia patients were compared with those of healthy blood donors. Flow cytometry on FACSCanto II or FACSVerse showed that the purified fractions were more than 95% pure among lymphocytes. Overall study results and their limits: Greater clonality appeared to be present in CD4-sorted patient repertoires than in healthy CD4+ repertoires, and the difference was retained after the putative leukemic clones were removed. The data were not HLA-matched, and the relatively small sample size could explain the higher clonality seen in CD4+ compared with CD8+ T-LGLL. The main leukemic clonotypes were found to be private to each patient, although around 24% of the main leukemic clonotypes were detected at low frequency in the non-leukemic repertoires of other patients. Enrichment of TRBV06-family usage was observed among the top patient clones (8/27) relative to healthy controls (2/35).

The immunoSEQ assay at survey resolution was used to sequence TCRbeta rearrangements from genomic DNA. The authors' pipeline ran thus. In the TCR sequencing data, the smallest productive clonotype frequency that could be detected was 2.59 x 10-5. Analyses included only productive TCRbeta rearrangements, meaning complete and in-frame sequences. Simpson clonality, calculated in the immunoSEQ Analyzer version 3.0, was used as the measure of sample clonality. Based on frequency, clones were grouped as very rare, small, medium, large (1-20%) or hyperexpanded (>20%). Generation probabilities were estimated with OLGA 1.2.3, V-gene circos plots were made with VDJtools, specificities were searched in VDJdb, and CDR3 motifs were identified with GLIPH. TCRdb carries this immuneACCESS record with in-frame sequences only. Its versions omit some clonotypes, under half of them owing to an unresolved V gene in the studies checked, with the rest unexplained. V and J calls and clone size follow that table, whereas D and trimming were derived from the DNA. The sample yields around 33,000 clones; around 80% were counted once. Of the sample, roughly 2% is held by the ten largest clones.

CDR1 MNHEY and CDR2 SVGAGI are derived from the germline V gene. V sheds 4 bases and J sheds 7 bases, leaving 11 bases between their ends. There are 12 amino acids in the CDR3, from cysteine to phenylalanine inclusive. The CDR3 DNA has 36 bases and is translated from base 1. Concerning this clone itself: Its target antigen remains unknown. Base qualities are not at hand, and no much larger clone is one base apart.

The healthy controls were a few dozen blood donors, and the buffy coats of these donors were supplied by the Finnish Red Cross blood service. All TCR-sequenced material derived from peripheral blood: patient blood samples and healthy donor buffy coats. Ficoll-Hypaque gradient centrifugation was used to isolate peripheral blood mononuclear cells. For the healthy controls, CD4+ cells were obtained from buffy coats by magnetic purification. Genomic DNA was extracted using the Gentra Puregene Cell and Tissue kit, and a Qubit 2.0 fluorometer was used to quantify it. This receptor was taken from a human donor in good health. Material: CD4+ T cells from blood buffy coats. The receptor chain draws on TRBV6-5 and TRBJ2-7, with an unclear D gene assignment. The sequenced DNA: TGTGCCAGCAGTTTCGGACGTTTAGAGCAGTACTTC. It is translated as CASSFGRLEQYF.